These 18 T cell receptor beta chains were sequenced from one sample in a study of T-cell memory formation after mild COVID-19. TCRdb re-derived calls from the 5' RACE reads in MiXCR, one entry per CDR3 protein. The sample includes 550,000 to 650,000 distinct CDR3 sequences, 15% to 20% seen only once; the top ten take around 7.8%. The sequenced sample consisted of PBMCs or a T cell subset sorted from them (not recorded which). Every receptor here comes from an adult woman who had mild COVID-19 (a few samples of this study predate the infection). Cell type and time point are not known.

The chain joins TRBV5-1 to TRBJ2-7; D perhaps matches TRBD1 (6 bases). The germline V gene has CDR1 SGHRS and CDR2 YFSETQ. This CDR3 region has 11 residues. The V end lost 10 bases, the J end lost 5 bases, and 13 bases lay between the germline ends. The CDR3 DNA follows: TGCGCCTCAAGGCAGGGGAACGAGCAGTACTTC. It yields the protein CASRQGNEQYF.

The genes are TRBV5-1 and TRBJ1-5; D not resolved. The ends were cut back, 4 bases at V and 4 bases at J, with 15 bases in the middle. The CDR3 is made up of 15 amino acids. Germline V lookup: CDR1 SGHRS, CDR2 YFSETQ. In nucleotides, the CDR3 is TGCGCCAGCAGCACCGGGGAGGGCCCGAATCAGCCCCAGCATTTT. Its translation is CASSTGEGPNQPQHF.

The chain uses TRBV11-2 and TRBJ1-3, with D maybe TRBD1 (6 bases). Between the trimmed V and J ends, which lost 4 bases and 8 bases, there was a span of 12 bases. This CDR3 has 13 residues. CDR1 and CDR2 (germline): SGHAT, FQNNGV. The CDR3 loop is CASSYGGLDTIYF. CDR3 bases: TGTGCCAGCAGCTACGGGGGGCTTGACACCATATATTTT.

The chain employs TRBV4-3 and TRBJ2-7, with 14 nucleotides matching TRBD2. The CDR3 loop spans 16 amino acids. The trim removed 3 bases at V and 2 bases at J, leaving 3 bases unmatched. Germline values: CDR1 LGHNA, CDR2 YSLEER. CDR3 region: CASSQGLAGEPYEQYF. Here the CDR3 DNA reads TGCGCCAGCAGCCAGGGACTAGCGGGAGAACCCTACGAGCAGTACTTC.

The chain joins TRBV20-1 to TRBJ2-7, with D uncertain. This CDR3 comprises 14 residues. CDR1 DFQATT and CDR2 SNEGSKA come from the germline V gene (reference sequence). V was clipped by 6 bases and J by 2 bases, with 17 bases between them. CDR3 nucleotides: TGCAGTGCCCCAAAAAAAGACACTACCTACGAGCAGTACTTC. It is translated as CSAPKKDTTYEQYF.

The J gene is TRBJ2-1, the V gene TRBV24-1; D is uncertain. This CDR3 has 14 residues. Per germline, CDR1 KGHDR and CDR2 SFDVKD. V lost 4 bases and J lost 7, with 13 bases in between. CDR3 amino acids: CATSDIPFGNEQFF. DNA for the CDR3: TGTGCCACCAGTGACATCCCGTTCGGTAATGAGCAGTTCTTC.

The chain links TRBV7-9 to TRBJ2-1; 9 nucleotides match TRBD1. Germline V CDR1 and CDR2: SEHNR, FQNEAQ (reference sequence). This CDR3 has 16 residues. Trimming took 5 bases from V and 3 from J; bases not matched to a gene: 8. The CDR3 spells CASSLGGDRDYNEQFF. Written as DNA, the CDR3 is TGTGCCAGCAGCCTGGGCGGGGACAGGGACTACAATGAGCAGTTCTTC.

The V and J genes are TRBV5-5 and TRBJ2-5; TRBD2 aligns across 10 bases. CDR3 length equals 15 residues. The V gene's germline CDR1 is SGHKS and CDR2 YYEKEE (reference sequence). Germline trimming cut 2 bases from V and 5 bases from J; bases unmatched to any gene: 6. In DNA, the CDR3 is TGTGCCAGCAGCTTTAGCAGCGGGAGGGCCGAGACCCAGTACTTC. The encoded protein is CASSFSSGRAETQYF.

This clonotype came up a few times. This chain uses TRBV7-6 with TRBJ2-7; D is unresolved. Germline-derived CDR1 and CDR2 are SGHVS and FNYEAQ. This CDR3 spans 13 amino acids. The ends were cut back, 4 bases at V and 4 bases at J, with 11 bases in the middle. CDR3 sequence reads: CASSSSQDYEQYF. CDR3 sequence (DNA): TGTGCCAGCAGCTCCTCCCAGGATTACGAGCAGTACTTC.

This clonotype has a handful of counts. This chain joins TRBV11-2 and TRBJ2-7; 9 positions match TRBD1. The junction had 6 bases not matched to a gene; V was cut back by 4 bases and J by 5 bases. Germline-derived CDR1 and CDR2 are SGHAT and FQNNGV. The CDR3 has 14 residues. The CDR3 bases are TGTGCCAGCAGCTACGGGACAGGGAACAACGAGCAGTACTTC. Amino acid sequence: CASSYGTGNNEQYF.

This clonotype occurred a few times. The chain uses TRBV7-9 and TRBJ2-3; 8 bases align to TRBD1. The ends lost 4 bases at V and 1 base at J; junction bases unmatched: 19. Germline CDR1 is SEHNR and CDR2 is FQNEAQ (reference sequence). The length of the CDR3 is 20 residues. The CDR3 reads CASSSFMDRASPLGTDTQYF. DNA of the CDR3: TGTGCCAGCAGCTCCTTTATGGACAGGGCTTCCCCTCTAGGCACAGATACGCAGTATTTT.

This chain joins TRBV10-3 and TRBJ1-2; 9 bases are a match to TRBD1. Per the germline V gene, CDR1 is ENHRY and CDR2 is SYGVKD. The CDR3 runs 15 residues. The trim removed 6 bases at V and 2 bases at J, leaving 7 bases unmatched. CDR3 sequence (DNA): TGTGCCATCAGCGGGGGACAGGGAAAAAACTATGGCTACACCTTC. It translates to CAISGGQGKNYGYTF.

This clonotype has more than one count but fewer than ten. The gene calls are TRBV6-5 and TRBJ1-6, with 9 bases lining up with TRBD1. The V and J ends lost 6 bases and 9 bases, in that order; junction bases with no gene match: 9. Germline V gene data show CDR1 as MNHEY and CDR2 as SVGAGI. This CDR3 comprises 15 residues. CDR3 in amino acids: CASSTQTGGVSPLHF. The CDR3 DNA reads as TGTGCCAGCAGCACGCAAACAGGGGGCGTTTCACCCCTCCACTTT.

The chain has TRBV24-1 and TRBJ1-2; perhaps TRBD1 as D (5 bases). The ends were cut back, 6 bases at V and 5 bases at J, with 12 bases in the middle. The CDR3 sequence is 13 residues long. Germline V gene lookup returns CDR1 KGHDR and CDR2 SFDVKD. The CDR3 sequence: CATSTGSSYGYTF. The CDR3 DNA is TGTGCCACCAGTACAGGTTCCTCTTATGGCTACACCTTC.

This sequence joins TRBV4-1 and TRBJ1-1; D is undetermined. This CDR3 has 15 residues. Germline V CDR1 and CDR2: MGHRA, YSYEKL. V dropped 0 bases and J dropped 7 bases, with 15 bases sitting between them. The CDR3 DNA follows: TGCGCCAGCAGCCAAGATCAGGACTTCCTTCTTGAAGCTTTCTTT. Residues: CASSQDQDFLLEAFF.

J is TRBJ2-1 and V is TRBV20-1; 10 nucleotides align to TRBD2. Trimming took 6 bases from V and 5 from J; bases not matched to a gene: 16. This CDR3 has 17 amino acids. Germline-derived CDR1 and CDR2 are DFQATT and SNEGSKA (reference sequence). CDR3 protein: CSALAGVLAGTHNEQFF. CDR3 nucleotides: TGCAGTGCCCTAGCTGGGGTACTAGCGGGGACCCACAATGAGCAGTTCTTC.

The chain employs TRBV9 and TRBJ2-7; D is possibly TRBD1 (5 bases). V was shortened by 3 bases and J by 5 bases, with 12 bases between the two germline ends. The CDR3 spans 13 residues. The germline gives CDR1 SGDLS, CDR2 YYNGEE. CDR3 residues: CASSGQPRNEQYF. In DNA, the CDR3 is TGTGCCAGCAGCGGACAGCCCAGGAACGAGCAGTACTTC.

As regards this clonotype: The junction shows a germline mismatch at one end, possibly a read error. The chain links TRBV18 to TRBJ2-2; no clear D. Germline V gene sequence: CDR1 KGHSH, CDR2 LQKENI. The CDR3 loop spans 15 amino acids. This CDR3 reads CASSPRDTNIGELFF. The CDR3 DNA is TGTGCCAGCTCACCACGGGATACTAACATCGGGGAGCTGTTTTTT.